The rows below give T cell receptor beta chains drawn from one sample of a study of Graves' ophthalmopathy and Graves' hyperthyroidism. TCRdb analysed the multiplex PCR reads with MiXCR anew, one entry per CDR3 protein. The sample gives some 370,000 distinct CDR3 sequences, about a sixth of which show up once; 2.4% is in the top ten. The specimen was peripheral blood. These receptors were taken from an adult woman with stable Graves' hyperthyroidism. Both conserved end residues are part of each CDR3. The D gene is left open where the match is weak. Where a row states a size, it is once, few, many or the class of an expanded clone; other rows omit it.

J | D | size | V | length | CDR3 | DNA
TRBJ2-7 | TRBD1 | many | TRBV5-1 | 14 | CASRLQGSSYEQYF | TGCGCCAGCAGGCTACAGGGGAGCTCCTACGAGCAGTACTTC
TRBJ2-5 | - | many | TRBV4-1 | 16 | CASSPFPGKAKETQYF | TGCGCCAGCAGCCCATTTCCGGGGAAAGCTAAAGAGACCCAGTACTTC
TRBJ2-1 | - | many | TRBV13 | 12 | CASSFSEHEQFF | TGTGCCAGCAGCTTTAGCGAGCATGAGCAGTTCTTC
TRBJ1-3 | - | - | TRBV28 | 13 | CASDSNSGNTIYF | TGTGCCAGCGATAGCAACTCTGGAAACACCATATATTTT
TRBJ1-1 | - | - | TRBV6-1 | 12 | CASPESGTEAFF | TGTGCCAGCCCCGAAAGTGGCACTGAAGCTTTCTTT
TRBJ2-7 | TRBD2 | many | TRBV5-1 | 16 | CASSLIPSGESYEQYF | TGCGCCAGCAGCTTGATCCCTAGCGGGGAATCCTACGAGCAGTACTTC
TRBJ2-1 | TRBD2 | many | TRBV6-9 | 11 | CAIRLADEQFF | TGTGCCATCCGACTAGCCGATGAGCAGTTCTTC
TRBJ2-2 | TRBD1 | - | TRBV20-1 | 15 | CSALFRDRGPGELCF | TGCAGTGCTCTGTTCCGGGACAGGGGGCCTGGGGAGCTGTGTTTT
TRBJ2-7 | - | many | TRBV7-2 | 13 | CASTRQQSVEQYF | TGTGCCAGCACCAGACAGCAGAGTGTGGAGCAGTACTTC
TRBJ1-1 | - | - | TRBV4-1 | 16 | CASNTEGRALNTEAFF | TGCGCCAGCAATACGGAGGGCAGGGCCTTGAACACTGAAGCTTTCTTT
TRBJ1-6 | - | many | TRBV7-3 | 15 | CASSPRAGDNSPLHF | TGTGCCAGCAGCCCCCGGGCGGGAGATAATTCACCCCTCCACTTT
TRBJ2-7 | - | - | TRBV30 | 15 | CAWIRPQGSSYERYF | TGTGCCTGGATCCGCCCCCAGGGGAGCTCCTACGAGCGGTACTTC
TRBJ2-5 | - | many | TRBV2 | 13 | CASSVQIQETQYF | TGTGCCAGCAGTGTTCAAATACAAGAGACCCAGTACTTC
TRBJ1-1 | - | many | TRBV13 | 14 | CASSLDSRGAEAFF | TGTGCCAGCAGCTTAGACTCCAGGGGAGCTGAAGCTTTCTTT
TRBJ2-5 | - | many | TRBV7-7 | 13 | CASSLGLLETQYF | TGTGCTAGCAGCTTAGGGCTTTTGGAGACCCAGTACTTC
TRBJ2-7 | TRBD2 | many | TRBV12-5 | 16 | CASGYAAWEGPYEQYF | TGTGCTAGTGGTTATGCCGCGTGGGAGGGCCCCTACGAGCAGTACTTC
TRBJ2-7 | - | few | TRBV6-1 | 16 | CASSVTQPGRSYEQYF | TGTGCCAGCAGTGTTACCCAGCCTGGCAGGTCCTACGAGCAGTACTTC
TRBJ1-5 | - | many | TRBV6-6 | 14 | CASSYAGINQPQHF | TGTGCCAGCAGTTACGCAGGGATCAATCAGCCCCAGCATTTT
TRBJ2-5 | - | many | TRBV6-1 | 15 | CASSEYVGPSKTQYF | TGTGCCAGCAGTGAATACGTCGGGCCATCTAAAACCCAGTACTTC
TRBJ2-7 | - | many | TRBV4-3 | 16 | CASSQDRKGTNYEQYF | TGCGCCAGCAGCCAAGATCGCAAGGGGACAAACTACGAGCAGTACTTC
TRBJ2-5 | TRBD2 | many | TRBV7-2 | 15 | CASSSGLGLVETQYF | TGTGCCAGCAGCTCGGGACTAGGGTTAGTAGAGACCCAGTACTTC
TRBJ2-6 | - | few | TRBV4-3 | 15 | CASSQERTGANVLTF | TGCGCCAGCAGCCAAGAGAGAACCGGGGCCAACGTCCTGACTTTC
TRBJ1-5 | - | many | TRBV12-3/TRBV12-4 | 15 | CASSFGQGLNQPQHF | TGTGCCAGCAGTTTTGGGCAGGGGCTAAATCAGCCCCAGCATTTT
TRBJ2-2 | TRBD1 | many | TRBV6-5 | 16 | CASSYSPGQRTGELFF | TGTGCCAGCAGTTATTCACCGGGACAGAGGACCGGGGAGCTGTTTTTT
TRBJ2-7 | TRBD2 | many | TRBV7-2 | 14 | CASSLDSGRNEQYF | TGTGCCAGCAGCTTAGATAGCGGGAGGAACGAGCAGTACTTC
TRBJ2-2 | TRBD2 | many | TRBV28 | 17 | CASKNLRLAGGTGELFF | TGTGCCAGCAAGAACCTCCGACTAGCGGGAGGAACCGGGGAGCTGTTTTTT
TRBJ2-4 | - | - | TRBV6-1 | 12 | CASRSWKNIQYF | TGTGCCAGCAGGTCATGGAAAAACATTCAGTACTTC
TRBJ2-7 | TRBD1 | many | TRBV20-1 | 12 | CSAGQGAHEQYF | TGCAGTGCAGGACAGGGGGCCCACGAGCAGTACTTC
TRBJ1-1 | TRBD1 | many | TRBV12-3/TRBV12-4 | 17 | CASSNDRGTRASTEAFF | TGTGCCAGCAGCAACGACAGGGGGACCCGCGCGAGCACTGAAGCTTTCTTT
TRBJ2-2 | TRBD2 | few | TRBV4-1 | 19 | CASSQDPVTSGRLTGELFF | TGCGCCAGCAGCCAAGATCCCGTGACTAGCGGGAGACTTACCGGGGAGCTGTTTTTT
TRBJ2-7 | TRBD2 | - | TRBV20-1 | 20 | CSASGRGTGTSGSRSYEQYF | TGCAGTGCTAGCGGCCGGGGGACAGGGACTAGCGGGAGCCGGTCCTACGAGCAGTACTTC
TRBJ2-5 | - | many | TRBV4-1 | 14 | CASSQRGVGETQYF | TGCGCCAGCAGCCAGCGCGGGGTAGGAGAGACCCAGTACTTC
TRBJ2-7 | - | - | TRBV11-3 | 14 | CASSLGSRSYEQYF | TGTGCCAGCAGCTTAGGTTCCCGCTCCTACGAGCAGTACTTC
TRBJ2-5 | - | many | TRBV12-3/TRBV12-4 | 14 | CASSFRNFQETQYF | TGTGCCAGCAGTTTTAGGAATTTTCAAGAGACCCAGTACTTC
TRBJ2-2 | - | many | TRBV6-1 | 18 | CASSAGTVLGRNTGELFF | TGTGCCAGCAGTGCCGGGACAGTCCTCGGGAGGAACACCGGGGAGCTGTTTTTT
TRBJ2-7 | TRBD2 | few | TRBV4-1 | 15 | CASSQASGSFSEQYF | TGCGCCAGCAGCCAAGCCAGCGGGAGCTTCAGCGAGCAGTACTTC
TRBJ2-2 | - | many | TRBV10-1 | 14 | CASSGTVPAGELFF | TGCGCCAGCAGTGGGACGGTCCCGGCCGGGGAGCTGTTTTTT
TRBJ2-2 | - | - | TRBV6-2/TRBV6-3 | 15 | CASSYSEDSTGELFF | TGTGCCAGCAGTTACTCGGAGGATAGTACCGGGGAGCTGTTTTTT
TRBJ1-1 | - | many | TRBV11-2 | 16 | CASSQGRVGSNTEAFF | TGTGCCAGCAGCCAAGGCCGTGTGGGCAGTAACACTGAAGCTTTCTTT
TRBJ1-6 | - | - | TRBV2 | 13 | CASSTDFNSPLHF | TGTGCCAGCTCGACAGATTTTAATTCACCCCTCCACTTT
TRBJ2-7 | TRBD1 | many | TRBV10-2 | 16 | CASSAGTGAGSYEQYF | TGCGCCAGCAGTGCGGGGACAGGGGCCGGCTCCTACGAGCAGTACTTC
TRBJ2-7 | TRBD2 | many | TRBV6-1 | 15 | CASSVASGSFREQYF | TGTGCCAGCAGTGTGGCCAGCGGGAGTTTCCGCGAGCAGTACTTC
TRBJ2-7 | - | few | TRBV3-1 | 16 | CASSPGRGQGSYEQYF | TGTGCCAGCAGCCCAGGCCGGGGACAAGGATCCTACGAGCAGTACTTC
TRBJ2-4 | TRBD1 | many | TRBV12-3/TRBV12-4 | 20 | CASSQALDRVNALAKNIQYF | TGTGCCAGCAGTCAGGCCCTGGACAGGGTTAACGCGTTAGCCAAAAACATTCAGTACTTC
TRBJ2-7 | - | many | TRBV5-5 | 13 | CASSPGQRVPQYF | TGTGCCAGCAGCCCGGGACAGCGGGTTCCGCAGTACTTC
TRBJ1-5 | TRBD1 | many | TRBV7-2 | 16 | CASSSGLDRDNPPQHF | TGTGCCAGCAGCTCAGGACTCGACAGGGACAATCCTCCCCAGCATTTT
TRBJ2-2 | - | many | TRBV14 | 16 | CASSHRRGTNTGELFF | TGTGCCAGCAGCCACCGTCGAGGGACGAACACCGGGGAGCTGTTTTTT
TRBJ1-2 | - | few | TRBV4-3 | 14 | CASSQDPRRGGYTF | TGCGCCAGCAGCCAAGATCCTAGGAGGGGAGGCTACACCTTC
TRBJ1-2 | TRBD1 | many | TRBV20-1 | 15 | CSAQDRGRLNYGYTF | TGCAGTGCCCAGGACAGGGGGCGGCTTAACTATGGCTACACCTTC
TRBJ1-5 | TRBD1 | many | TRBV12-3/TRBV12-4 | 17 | CASSLTDRVKSNQPQHF | TGTGCCAGCAGTTTAACGGACAGGGTAAAAAGCAATCAGCCCCAGCATTTT
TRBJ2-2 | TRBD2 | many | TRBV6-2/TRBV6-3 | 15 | CASSYGLAGVRELLF | TGTGCCAGCAGCTACGGACTAGCGGGAGTAAGGGAGCTGCTTTTT